The 17 T cell receptor beta chains below come from one sample, sequenced in a study of beta chain features in type 1 diabetes listed by TCRdb under 2018. Library prep was done by the immunoSEQ multiplex PCR assay. The High Capacity cDNA Reverse Transcription Kit was used to reverse transcribe all of the isolated RNA, meaning that expressed TCRB transcripts were what got sequenced. Entries here come from immuneACCESS through TCRdb and include only in-frame sequences with V and J called. Some clones fail to appear in such tables; in the studies checked, an unresolved V gene covers under half of the shortfall, and the cause of the remainder is unknown. The sample table contains 330,000 or so clones; only one count was recorded for 15% to 20% of them. Of the sample, approximately 0.046% falls within the top ten clones. What was sequenced was naive CD4+ T cells from blood. The cell subset or site label, read with the paper, signifies: true naive CD4+ T cells. The receptors were gathered from a woman under 30 in good health.

The chain carries TRBV7-2 and TRBJ2-2, with TRBD2 as a possible D gene (5 bases). The V gene lost 5 bases and the J gene lost 6 bases, with 10 bases spanning the gap. Germline V CDR1 and CDR2: SGHTA, FQGNSA. The CDR3 runs 13 residues. The DNA of the CDR3 is TGTGCCAGCAGCCCTCGGACTCCCGGGGAGCTGTTTTTT. It encodes CASSPRTPGELFF. Full variable domain (outside the CDR3, taken from reference TRBV7-2 and TRBJ2-2): GAGVSQSPSNKVTEKGKDVELRCDPISGHTALYWYRQSLGQGLEFLIYFQGNSAPDKSGLPSDRFSAERTGGSVSTLTIQRTQQEDSAVYLCASSPRTPGELFFGEGSRLTVL.

About this clone itself: The same CDR3 is also encoded by other DNA sequences in this sample. The gene calls are TRBV18 and TRBJ1-1, with unresolved D. The CDR3 sequence is 13 residues long. Looked up from germline, CDR1 is KGHSH and CDR2 is LQKENI. V dropped 2 bases and J dropped 2 bases, with 6 bases sitting between them. The DNA for the CDR3 is TGTGCCAGCTCACCAGACAAAAACACTGAAGCTTTCTTT. Protein: CASSPDKNTEAFF. The full variable domain, its missing parts supplied by reference TRBV18 and TRBJ1-1, is NAGVMQNPRHLVRRRGQEARLRCSPMKGHSHVYWYRQLPEEGLKFMVYLQKENIIDESGMPKERFSAEFPKEGPSILRIQQVVRGDSAAYFCASSPDKNTEAFFGQGTRLTVV.

The chain combines TRBV5-4 with TRBJ2-1; 10 bases fit TRBD2. The CDR3 extends over 15 amino acids. Trimming at V came to 0 bases and at J to 9 bases, leaving 6 bases not matched to a gene. Germline V gene sequence: CDR1 SGHNT, CDR2 YYREEE (reference sequence). CDR3 sequence: CASSLAISGRIEQFF. For the CDR3, the DNA is TGTGCCAGCAGCTTGGCGATTAGCGGGAGGATTGAGCAGTTCTTC.

This sequence joins TRBV15 and TRBJ1-2; a weak D match, TRBD1 (6 bases). Trimming left V 0 bases short and J 3 bases short, with 8 bases between. Germline V gives CDR1 LNHNV, CDR2 YYDKDF (reference sequence). The CDR3 covers 14 residues. CDR3 DNA: TGTGCCACCAGCAGAGATAACAGGGACTATGGCTACACCTTC. Translating it yields CATSRDNRDYGYTF.

The chain carries TRBV25-1 and TRBJ1-1, with 7 bases identical to TRBD1. Germline V gives CDR1 MGHDK, CDR2 SYGVNS. Unmatched junction bases numbered 9, after V lost 4 bases and J lost 4 bases. The CDR3 has 15 residues. The CDR3 DNA is TGTGCCAGCAGTGGCGAACCGGGACAGACCACTGAAGCTTTCTTT. Translated: CASSGEPGQTTEAFF. Filled out from reference TRBV25-1 and TRBJ1-1, the complete variable domain reads EADIYQTPRYLVIGTGKKITLECSQTMGHDKMYWYQQDPGMELHLIHYSYGVNSTEKGDLSSESTVSRIRTEHFPLTLESARPSHTSQYLCASSGEPGQTTEAFFGQGTRLTVV.

This chain uses TRBV4-3 with TRBJ2-5; the match to TRBD2 covers 11 bases. CDR1 and CDR2 from the germline V gene are LGHNA and YSLEER. CDR3 length: 16 residues. V gave up 3 bases and J gave up 5 bases; unmatched junction bases: 8. The CDR3: CASSQGSGGAHETQYF. The CDR3 coding sequence is TGCGCCAGCAGCCAGGGTAGCGGGGGGGCCCATGAGACCCAGTACTTC.

This clone was recorded a few times. The junction shows a germline mismatch at one end, possibly a read error. V and J are TRBV4-3 and TRBJ2-5, with 11 positions matching TRBD1. Germline V gives CDR1 LGHNA, CDR2 YSLEER. The CDR3 length is 16 residues. CDR3: CAGSQGPGQGEETQYF. CDR3 DNA sequence: TGCGCCGGCAGCCAGGGCCCGGGACAGGGGGAAGAGACCCAGTACTTC.

This chain connects TRBV5-1 to TRBJ1-2; 9 bases are shared with TRBD1. The CDR3 loop spans 14 amino acids. J lost 2 bases, V lost 4 bases, and 3 bases had no gene match. Germline V CDR1 and CDR2: SGHRS, YFSETQ. CDR3 amino acids: CASSRTGANYGYTF. CDR3 coding DNA: TGCGCCAGCAGCCGGACAGGGGCAAACTATGGCTACACCTTC.

This clone was seen more than once but under ten times. The chain has TRBV7-8 and TRBJ2-7; no reliable D call. The germline V and J ends were trimmed by 5 bases and 0 bases, with 14 bases remaining between them. Germline V gene lookup returns CDR1 SGHVS and CDR2 FQNEAQ. The CDR3 sequence is 15 residues long. In DNA, the CDR3 is TGTGCCAGCAGCCGGCGGCGGCAGTTCTCCTACGAGCAGTACTTC. Its protein is CASSRRRQFSYEQYF.

The chain carries TRBV19 and TRBJ2-7; 11 bases fit TRBD1. Germline V gene data show CDR1 as LNHDA and CDR2 as SQIVND (reference sequence). Trimming took 7 bases from V and 3 from J; bases not matched to a gene: 8. The CDR3 runs to 15 residues. CDR3 region: CASIGRTGGFYEQYF. The CDR3 coding sequence is TGTGCCAGTATAGGGAGGACAGGGGGCTTCTACGAGCAGTACTTC.

The chain employs TRBV7-2 and TRBJ2-7; 9 bases fit TRBD1. There are 13 residues in the CDR3. The germline V gene has CDR1 SGHTA and CDR2 FQGNSA. The J segment lost 5 bases and the V segment lost 7 bases, leaving 6 bases of the junction unmatched. In DNA form, the CDR3 reads TGTGCCAGCAAGGGACAGGGAGACAACGAGCAGTACTTC. Translation: CASKGQGDNEQYF.

The CDR3 coding sequence is TGCGCCAGCAGCCAAGGGCTTCTTTTGAATGAAAAACTGTTTTTT. Amino acid sequence: CASSQGLLLNEKLFF. This chain connects TRBV4-1 to TRBJ1-4; D unresolved. Trimming took off 1 base at V and 5 bases at J, with 11 bases between the two ends. CDR3 length equals 15 residues. The V gene's germline CDR1 is MGHRA and CDR2 YSYEKL.

The sample holds a few counts of this clone. V is TRBV9 and J is TRBJ2-1, with D maybe TRBD2 (5 bases). Trimming shortened V by 5 bases and J by 9 bases, and 12 bases separated the two germline ends. The CDR3 is 12 amino acids. The germline gives CDR1 SGDLS, CDR2 YYNGEE. The chain's CDR3 is CASSLARGEQFF. CDR3 DNA sequence: TGTGCCAGCAGTCTAGCTCGGGGTGAGCAGTTCTTC.

This clone turned up a few times. V gene TRBV21-1 combines with J gene TRBJ1-2; TRBD1, the table's D call, lacks a check against the DNA. TRBV21-1 is described as a pseudogene. The CDR3 is 15 residues long. CDR3 protein: CASSKVRRGNYGYTF. The CDR3 DNA reads TGTGCCAGCAGCAAAGTCCGTAGGGGAAACTATGGCTACACCTTC.

This chain uses TRBV7-9 with TRBJ2-1; possibly TRBD2 for D (7 bases). V shed 6 bases and J shed 7 bases, with 22 bases lying between them. CDR1 is SEHNR and CDR2 is FQNEAQ in the germline V gene (reference sequence). The CDR3 covers 16 residues. CDR3 sequence (DNA): TGTGCCAGCAGTGTCTTGAGGGGGGGAGCTTCAAATGAGCAGTTCTTC. Its protein is CASSVLRGGASNEQFF. Variable domain in full (rest from reference TRBV7-9 and TRBJ2-1): DTGVSQNPRHKITKRGQNVTFRCDPISEHNRLYWYRQTLGQGPEFLTYFQNEAQLEKSRLLSDRFSAERPKGSFSTLEIQRTEQGDSAMYLCASSVLRGGASNEQFFGPGTRLTVL.

This sequence joins TRBV2 and TRBJ2-5, with D maybe TRBD1 (7 bases). The V and J ends lost 6 bases and 1 base respectively, with 12 bases between them. Germline CDR1 is SNHLY and CDR2 is FYNNEI. This CDR3 is 14 amino acids long. Written as DNA, the CDR3 is TGTGCCAGCAGGGAGGGGACAGTCCAAGAGACCCAGTACTTC. This gives the protein CASREGTVQETQYF.

The rearrangement uses TRBV7-9 and TRBJ1-5; 9 bases align to TRBD1. There are 14 residues in the CDR3. J gave up 6 bases and V 5 bases, and 5 bases lay outside the gene matches. CDR1 and CDR2 from the germline V gene are SEHNR and FQNEAQ (reference sequence). The CDR3, as DNA: TGTGCCAGCAGCGAACAGGGGGCTGGTCAGCCCCAGCATTTT. Encoded protein: CASSEQGAGQPQHF.